A selection of T cell receptor beta chains follows, all from one sample in a study of control samples from healthy donors and cancer patients. The protocol was immunoSEQ multiplex PCR, while the TCRdb copy is restricted to in-frame clones and leaves out a portion. The sample yields more than 85,000 clones, 85% to 90% seen once. Sequencing was carried out using blood. The receptors derive from a woman in her 50s in good health. CDR3s include the opening cysteine and the closing phenylalanine or tryptophan. The order of the fields is clone size, J gene, D gene, V gene, CDR3 protein, CDR3 DNA. The D gene is left open where the match is weak. Where a row states a size, it is once, few, many or the class of an expanded clone; other rows omit it.

.,TRBJ1-5,.,TRBV21-1,CASSSYCGAYNNQPQHF,TGTGCCAGCAGCAGCTATTGCGGGGCATATAACAATCAGCCCCAGCATTTT
.,TRBJ1-6,.,TRBV7-2,CASSFTQAGASPLHF,TGTGCCAGCAGCTTTACCCAGGCTGGCGCCTCACCCCTCCACTTT
.,TRBJ1-4,.,TRBV4-1,CASSPPRGATNEKLFF,TGCGCCAGCAGCCCGCCTAGGGGAGCAACTAATGAAAAACTGTTTTTT
.,TRBJ1-1,.,TRBV24-1,CATKQGMGDTEAFF,TGTGCCACCAAGCAGGGGATGGGGGACACTGAAGCTTTCTTT
.,TRBJ2-1,.,TRBV9,CASSVGWLLGNEQFF,TGTGCCAGCAGCGTTGGGTGGTTATTGGGCAATGAGCAGTTCTTC
.,TRBJ1-1,TRBD1,TRBV19,CASSTGGNTEAFF,TGTGCCAGTAGTACAGGGGGAAACACTGAAGCTTTCTTT
.,TRBJ1-2,TRBD1,TRBV19,CASTSGTGGNYGYTF,TGTGCCAGTACGAGTGGGACAGGGGGTAACTATGGCTACACCTTC
.,TRBJ1-6,TRBD1,TRBV15,CATEDRANSPLHF,TGTGCCACCGAAGACAGGGCCAATTCACCCCTCCACTTT
.,TRBJ1-5,.,TRBV6-1,CASSEVGTGGMGQPQHF,TGTGCCAGCAGTGAAGTCGGAACCGGAGGGATGGGACAGCCCCAGCATTTT
.,TRBJ1-2,TRBD1,TRBV11-2,CASSGTGVGGYTF,TGTGCCAGCAGCGGGACAGGGGTGGGAGGCTACACCTTC
.,TRBJ1-5,.,TRBV7-2,CASSSRGNQPQHF,TGTGCCAGCAGCTCGAGGGGAAATCAGCCCCAGCATTTT
.,TRBJ2-6,.,TRBV27,CASRSLVGILPSGANVLTF,TGTGCCAGCAGATCCTTGGTCGGGATACTCCCCTCTGGGGCCAACGTCCTGACTTTC
.,TRBJ2-5,.,TRBV30,CAWSLVGWGARETQYF,TGTGCCTGGAGTCTAGTGGGATGGGGGGCGCGGGAGACCCAGTACTTC
once,TRBJ2-7,.,TRBV11-2,CASSSPSVYEQYF,TGTGCCAGCAGCTCTCCTTCAGTCTACGAGCAGTACTTC
.,TRBJ1-5,.,TRBV5-8,CASSYYRVSNQPQHF,TGTGCCAGCAGTTACTACAGGGTTAGCAATCAGCCCCAGCATTTT
.,TRBJ1-2,.,TRBV3-1/TRBV3-2,CASSPDARSYGYTF,TGTGCCAGCAGCCCGGATGCGCGGAGCTATGGCTACACCTTC
.,TRBJ2-3,.,TRBV7-3,CASSSTGGKDTQYF,TGTGCCAGCAGCTCGACGGGGGGCAAGGATACGCAGTATTTT
.,TRBJ2-4,TRBD1,TRBV19,CASSIRGTGDVGDIQYF,TGTGCCAGTAGTATTCGTGGGACAGGGGACGTCGGAGACATTCAGTACTTC
.,TRBJ2-5,.,TRBV6-5,CASSYSGPFKETQYF,TGTGCCAGCAGTTACTCGGGACCTTTTAAAGAGACCCAGTACTTC
.,TRBJ2-7,.,TRBV6-5,CASSRGRAYEQYF,TGTGCCAGCAGCCGGGGACGGGCCTACGAGCAGTACTTC
.,TRBJ1-3,.,TRBV5-6,CASSSPSLGNGGNTIYF,TGTGCCAGCAGCTCGCCTTCCCTAGGTAACGGCGGAAACACCATATATTTT
.,TRBJ1-2,TRBD1,TRBV5-1,CASSSDRAGAGYTF,TGCGCCAGCAGCTCGGACAGGGCGGGGGCTGGCTACACCTTC
few,TRBJ1-5,.,TRBV19,CASSIMVEQPQHF,TGTGCCAGTAGTATCATGGTTGAGCAGCCCCAGCATTTT
.,TRBJ1-2,.,TRBV6-5,CASSPGSYGYTF,TGTGCCAGCAGTCCAGGTTCCTATGGCTACACCTTC
.,TRBJ2-1,TRBD2,TRBV5-1,CASSKTSGASSYNEQFF,TGCGCCAGCAGCAAAACTAGCGGGGCCAGCTCCTACAATGAGCAGTTCTTC
.,TRBJ2-5,.,TRBV30,CAWSQRGETQYF,TGTGCCTGGAGCCAAAGAGGGGAGACCCAGTACTTC
.,TRBJ1-5,.,TRBV23-1,CASSLPRPKDYSNQPQHF,TGCGCCAGCAGTCTGCCTCGACCGAAGGATTATAGCAATCAGCCCCAGCATTTT
.,TRBJ1-5,.,TRBV7-9,CASSLGVDQPQHF,TGTGCCAGCAGCTTAGGGGTGGATCAGCCCCAGCATTTT
.,TRBJ2-1,TRBD2,TRBV5-1,CASSTNSGASSYNEQFF,TGCGCCAGCAGCACCAATAGCGGGGCATCCTCCTACAATGAGCAGTTCTTC
.,TRBJ2-7,.,TRBV27,CASSPKTGRYEQYF,TGTGCCAGCAGTCCCAAGACAGGGAGGTACGAGCAGTACTTC
.,TRBJ2-5,.,TRBV7-2,CASSLNPRGRQETQYF,TGTGCCAGCAGCTTAAACCCCAGGGGCCGCCAAGAGACCCAGTACTTC
.,TRBJ2-1,.,TRBV19,CACKGPRGHNEQFF,TGTGCCTGCAAGGGCCCTCGGGGTCACAATGAGCAGTTCTTC
.,TRBJ2-1,TRBD2,TRBV15,CATSHSPPGLATLRSYNEQFF,TGTGCCACCAGTCATAGCCCACCGGGACTAGCGACACTGAGGTCCTACAATGAGCAGTTCTTC
few,TRBJ1-2,.,TRBV6-6,CASSRSREDGYTF,TGTGCCAGCAGTCGGTCCAGGGAGGATGGCTACACCTTC
.,TRBJ1-6,.,TRBV5-1,CASRLVGTSYSPLHF,TGCGCCAGCAGGTTGGTAGGGACGAGCTATTCACCCCTCCACTTT
.,TRBJ2-5,TRBD2,TRBV3-1/TRBV3-2,CASSRTSGRVSQETQYF,TGTGCCAGCAGCCGCACTAGCGGGAGGGTGTCCCAAGAGACCCAGTACTTC